Here is one T cell receptor (beta chain) with its context. This clone was detected a few times. No antigen is known for it. No base qualities exist here, and no much larger clone lies one base off it. This specimen comes from a study of blood T cell repertoires in COVID-19 (dated by TCRdb to the early 2020s). Turning to the overall study: Collaborator samples came from the United States, Italy and Spain and covered acute and convalescent phases of COVID-19. The samples were drawn from the first 160 participants of the ongoing ImmuneRACE study and from 950 to 1,500 subjects provided by 6 global collaborators. The prospective study material was composed of cDNA or gDNA derived from T cells, B-cell-depleted T cells, or PBMCs. HLA class I and class II types, where available, came from metadata supplied by the sample provider rather than from assay-based typing. A de-identified subject ID, COVID-19 status, age in years and sex were almost always included in the sample metadata. The dataset comprised deeply sampled blood TCRbeta repertoires from subjects exposed to, actively infected with, or recovered from COVID-19. The repertoires were released in a freely available public database intended as a resource for research on the immune response to SARS-CoV-2. General findings and caveats noted by the study authors: The amount of clinical and demographic metadata varied by source and participant and was provided uncurated.

V is cut by 5 bases and J by 7 bases, and the space between the germline ends is 10 bases. From the cysteine through the phenylalanine, the CDR3 covers 13 amino acids. CDR3 DNA only is kept here, 39 bases in frame from base 1. For CDR1 and CDR2, the germline V gene lists SGHRS and YFSETQ. Another Seattle source contributed samples from volunteer blood donors who had recovered from COVID-19. Each collaborating institution followed its own protocols to collect whole blood in K2EDTA tubes. For TCRbeta analysis, collaborator samples were shipped as frozen whole blood, as isolated PBMCs, or as DNA extracted from either sample type. The immunoSEQ Assay, a bias-controlled multiplex PCR, was used to amplify TCRbeta CDR3 regions from genomic DNA. In the original analysis: Nucleated cell counts per sample were estimated from amplification of reference gene primers within the assay. Sequence reads were collapsed and filtered to measure the absolute abundance of every unique TCRbeta CDR3 rearrangement. For each sample, productive Simpson clonality was calculated by taking the square root of Simpson's diversity index across productive rearrangements. The table comes from immuneACCESS by way of TCRdb, which keeps in-frame sequences with V and J called. Part of the clones is missing from these tables; in studies checked, under half for an unresolved V gene and the rest for unknown reasons. That table furnishes V, J and clone size, whereas the DNA furnished D and trimming. Here the sample has about 170,000 clones; around 82% occur a single time. The top ten hold 1.2% of the sample.

The sequence derives from a man in his 60s who had recovered from COVID-19. The specimen was peripheral blood. The chain couples TRBV5-1 to TRBJ1-6; TRBD1 might be the D gene, on 5 matching bases. The CDR3: CASSQTVNSPLHF. The DNA is as follows: TGCGCCAGCAGTCAGACAGTCAATTCACCCCTCCACTTT.